Described below is a single T cell receptor (beta chain) sequence and its context. Its antigen is currently unknown. The data were obtained in a study of cytomegalovirus exposure and HLA in healthy donors. On the study more broadly: The 95 to 150 validation repertoires used a platform that matched the one used for the roughly 700 first-cohort repertoires, as a later analysis reported.

Study-wide results and limits: There were fewer than 200 TCR beta chains listed as cytomegalovirus-associated. Per published reports, the classifier diagnosed cytomegalovirus status with high specificity and sensitivity. According to a subsequent analysis, TCR clusters identified in the first cohort showed a tendency to co-occur across the 120 or so validation repertoires.

Repertoires were generated with immunoSEQ multiplex PCR, while TCRdb's copy carries only in-frame clones and drops some. This table has 100,000 to 150,000 clones, roughly 87% appearing once. Trimming stripped 2 bases from V and 1 base from J, with 32 bases between. CDR1 is KGHSH and CDR2 is LQKENI in the germline V gene. This CDR3 contains 22 residues. This TCR came from a woman aged 18-29 years in good health and CMV-seronegative. This chain uses TRBV18 with TRBJ2-5; tentatively, D is TRBD2 (6 bases). The sequencing sample was made of PBMCs. The CDR3 here is CASSPERTGLRRRVPSQETQYF. For the CDR3, the DNA is TGTGCCAGCTCACCAGAGAGGACGGGACTTCGTCGACGGGTACCCAGCCAAGAGACCCAGTACTTC.